Given below is one T cell receptor beta chain in context. Its specificity is not known. The source of the sample is a study of chemoradiotherapy in HPV16-positive cancers. Study-level findings and limits: For HPV16-positive patients, expanding HPV-responsive T cells associated with longer recurrence-free survival.

Measured with immunoSEQ multiplex PCR; TCRdb has only the in-frame clones, and not every one. The sample consists of approximately 58,000 clones, more than 90% of them appearing once. Germline V gene data show CDR1 as SGHAT and CDR2 as FQNNGV. This CDR3 spans 14 amino acids. The ends were cut back, 2 bases at V and 7 bases at J, with 14 bases in the middle. This chain connects TRBV11-2 to TRBJ2-5; D uncertain. This TCR was recovered from a human donor with HPV-associated anogenital cancer. The sequenced sample was blood, obtained from a patient who underwent chemoradiotherapy. The CDR3 bases are TGTGCCAGCAGCTTATCCAGGACCCCAGGGACCCAGTACTTC. It specifies CASSLSRTPGTQYF.